The 29 T cell receptor beta chains listed next were all sequenced from one sample in a study of cytomegalovirus exposure and HLA in healthy donors. The data were produced by immunoSEQ multiplex PCR, yet TCRdb's version contains in-frame clones alone and is incomplete. The table has about 150,000 clones, approximately 90% seen once. The sequenced sample was PBMCs. These receptors were collected from a man between 18 and 35 years old in good health and CMV-seronegative.

The gene calls are TRBV9 and TRBJ2-3, with a possible D match to TRBD2 (6 bases). V was shortened by 6 bases and J by 0 bases, with 14 bases between the two germline ends. The CDR3 consists of 15 residues. Germline V gene lookup returns CDR1 SGDLS and CDR2 YYNGEE. This CDR3 reads CASTERVTSTDTQYF. The CDR3 nucleotides read TGTGCCAGCACGGAGCGGGTGACTAGCACAGATACGCAGTATTTT.

The chain carries TRBV5-1 and TRBJ2-7, with 10 bases identical to TRBD1. The CDR3 is made up of 17 amino acids. The germline gives CDR1 SGHRS, CDR2 YFSETQ. The junction had 11 bases not matched to a gene; V was cut back by 1 base and J by 4 bases. As DNA, the CDR3 is TGCGCCAGCAGCTTGAGGTGGGGGCGACAGGGGGCTTACGAGCAGTACTTC. This gives the protein CASSLRWGRQGAYEQYF.

CDR3 sequence (DNA): TGTGCCAGCAGTCCCTATTGGACTAGCGGGAGGGGAAATGAGCAGTTCTTC. This gives the protein CASSPYWTSGRGNEQFF. The chain joins TRBV27 to TRBJ2-1, with 15 bases fitting TRBD2. Germline V lookup: CDR1 MNHEY, CDR2 SMNVEV (reference sequence). This CDR3 has 17 amino acids. Trimming removed 5 bases from V and 7 bases from J; junction bases left unmatched: 9.

J is TRBJ2-1 and V is TRBV29-1; TRBD2 agrees at 10 bases. Losses at the gene ends were 7 bases for V and 4 bases for J; bases not matched to a gene: 7. Germline CDR1 SQVTM, CDR2 ANQGSEA. The CDR3 loop spans 14 amino acids. CDR3 sequence (DNA): TGCAGCGCGAGACTAGCGGGCAATTACAATGAGCAGTTCTTC. Translation: CSARLAGNYNEQFF.

V and J are TRBV5-4 and TRBJ1-1; D call uncertain. With 5 bases removed from V and 3 bases from J, the gap between germline ends came to 11 bases. The CDR3 loop spans 13 amino acids. Looked up from germline, CDR1 is SGHNT and CDR2 is YYREEE (reference sequence). DNA of the CDR3: TGTGCCAGCAGTCGCGTCGGGGACACTGAAGCTTTCTTT. This encodes CASSRVGDTEAFF. Full variable domain (remainder filled in from reference TRBV5-4 and TRBJ1-1): ETGVTQSPTHLIKTRGQQVTLRCSSQSGHNTVSWYQQALGQGPQFIFQYYREEENGRGNFPPRFSGLQFPNYSSELNVNALELDDSALYLCASSRVGDTEAFFGQGTRLTVV.

V gene TRBV30 combines with J gene TRBJ2-3, with a possible D match to TRBD2 (6 bases). The germline gives CDR1 GTSNPN, CDR2 SVGIG (reference sequence). CDR3 length: 16 residues. Trimming took 4 bases from V and 5 from J, leaving 22 bases between them. The CDR3 sequence is CAWIPIFRRAGDTQYF. CDR3 sequence (DNA): TGTGCCTGGATCCCCATTTTTAGGAGGGCCGGAGATACGCAGTATTTT.

This chain links TRBV4-3 with TRBJ1-3; the D gene is possibly TRBD1 (6 bases). V lost 3 bases to trimming and J lost 9 bases, with 12 bases between them. The germline V gene has CDR1 LGHNA and CDR2 YSLEER. The CDR3 contains 13 residues. CDR3 nucleotide sequence: TGCGCCAGCAGCCAGGACAGTGGGCGCACCATATATTTT. Its translation is CASSQDSGRTIYF.

The CDR3 reads CATVLVQGDEQFF. The CDR3 region has the DNA TGTGCCACCGTATTGGTTCAGGGGGATGAGCAGTTCTTC. V gene TRBV11-2 combines with J gene TRBJ2-1, with TRBD1 matching over 7 bases. Germline lookup yields CDR1 SGHAT and CDR2 FQNNGV. This CDR3 contains 13 residues. Trimming took 10 bases from V and 8 from J; bases not matched to a gene: 11. The entire variable domain, with the rest obtained from reference TRBV11-2 and TRBJ2-1, is as follows: EAGVAQSPRYKIIEKRQSVAFWCNPISGHATLYWYQQILGQGPKLLIQFQNNGVVDDSQLPKDRFSAERLKGVDSTLKIQPAKLEDSAVYLCATVLVQGDEQFFGPGTRLTVL.

The chain is built from TRBV5-5 and TRBJ2-7; TRBD2 is a possible D gene (5 bases). Trimming took off 3 bases at V and 6 bases at J, with 13 bases between the two ends. Germline V gene data show CDR1 as SGHKS and CDR2 as YYEKEE (reference sequence). This CDR3 has 13 amino acids. CDR3: CASSSDYFGEQYV. CDR3 coding DNA: TGTGCCAGCAGCTCTGACTATTTTGGCGAGCAGTACGTC.

DNA for the CDR3: TGTGCCAGCAGCAACGAACAGGGGGGACGGGAGACCCAGTACTTC. Encoded protein: CASSNEQGGRETQYF. V usage is TRBV11-2 and J usage is TRBJ2-5; 8 bases map to TRBD1. The CDR3 contains 15 residues. Germline assignment: CDR1 SGHAT and CDR2 FQNNGV. The V and J ends lost 5 bases and 5 bases, in that order; junction bases with no gene match: 10.

The gene calls are TRBV5-4 and TRBJ1-3, with a tentative D call TRBD1 (5 bases). Germline CDR1 reads SGHNT; CDR2 reads YYREEE (reference sequence). The CDR3 is 16 residues long. Trimming took off 1 base at V and 0 bases at J, with 11 bases between the two ends. The CDR3 DNA reads as TGTGCCAGCAGCTTGTGGCAGGGAAGCTCTGGAAACACCATATATTTT. Amino acid sequence: CASSLWQGSSGNTIYF. The variable domain in full, completed from reference TRBV5-4 and TRBJ1-3, reads ETGVTQSPTHLIKTRGQQVTLRCSSQSGHNTVSWYQQALGQGPQFIFQYYREEENGRGNFPPRFSGLQFPNYSSELNVNALELDDSALYLCASSLWQGSSGNTIYFGEGSWLTVV.

A remark on this clone: The junction and the germline gene differ at one end; a read error may be behind it. The rearrangement joins TRBV6-5 to TRBJ1-1; no definite D call. The CDR3 extends over 14 amino acids. CDR1 and CDR2 from the germline V gene are MNHEY and SVGAGI. The CDR3: CASTLTFGNAEAFF. CDR3 DNA sequence: TGTGCCAGCACCCTGACCTTCGGGAACGCTGAAGCTTTCTTT.

The CDR3 region has the DNA TGTGCCAGCAGCTTGGCCAGGACAGGGGCAGAGACCCAGTACTTC. It specifies CASSLARTGAETQYF. V and J are TRBV5-4 and TRBJ2-5; 9 bases are a match to TRBD1. Germline V CDR1 and CDR2: SGHNT, YYREEE (reference sequence). This CDR3 region has 15 residues. The junction had 4 bases not matched to a gene; V was cut back by 0 bases and J by 4 bases.

The genes are TRBV7-9 and TRBJ2-2; TRBD2 matches 9 bases. The CDR3 extends over 17 amino acids. Germline V lookup: CDR1 SEHNR, CDR2 FQNEAQ (reference sequence). V was clipped by 8 bases and J by 4 bases; unmatched bases: 14. CDR3 DNA: TGTGCCAGCCGGGAATTCGGCGGGAGGGCCAGCACCGGGGAGCTGTTTTTT. It specifies CASREFGGRASTGELFF.

The chain recombines TRBV10-3 with TRBJ2-2; D call uncertain. V was pared by 2 bases and J by 8 bases, with 6 bases between. Germline values: CDR1 ENHRY, CDR2 SYGVKD. The CDR3 has 12 residues. DNA for the CDR3: TGTGCCATCAGTGAGATTACTGGGGAGCTGTTTTTT. Translated, it gives CAISEITGELFF.

J is TRBJ2-1 and V is TRBV4-3, with TRBD2 matching 10 bases. V trimming: 1 base; J trimming: 8 bases; junction bases outside the gene matches: 8. The germline gives CDR1 LGHNA, CDR2 YSLEER. This CDR3 is built from 16 residues. The CDR3 DNA reads as TGCGCCAGCAGCCAAGGTACAGCGGGAGGGCCGGATGAGCAGTTCTTC. Its protein product is CASSQGTAGGPDEQFF.

The chain uses TRBV5-1 and TRBJ2-7, with 9 positions matching TRBD1. The V gene's germline CDR1 is SGHRS and CDR2 YFSETQ. The CDR3 sequence is 14 residues long. The V gene end was trimmed by 0 bases and the J gene end by 6 bases; junction bases not matched to a gene: 4. The CDR3 DNA reads as TGCGCCAGCAGCTTGGGGACAGGGGCCGGCGAGCAGTACTTC. Encoded protein: CASSLGTGAGEQYF.

V is TRBV30 and J is TRBJ2-3; possibly TRBD2 for D (5 bases). Trimming cost V 5 bases and J 3 bases, with 12 bases left between them. The CDR3 is made up of 13 amino acids. CDR1 and CDR2 (germline): GTSNPN, SVGIG (reference sequence). CDR3: CAWQEAGTDTQYF. The CDR3 DNA reads TGTGCCTGGCAGGAGGCGGGTACAGATACGCAGTATTTT.

This chain uses TRBV6-6 with TRBJ1-2; no firm D call. This CDR3 region has 15 residues. CDR1 and CDR2 from the germline V gene are MNHNY and SVGAGI (reference sequence). V was pared by 7 bases and J by 4 bases, with 19 bases between. The DNA for the CDR3 is TGTGCCAGCATCACTACTGCGGGCAGGATCTATGGCTACACCTTC. Its translation: CASITTAGRIYGYTF.

This rearrangement joins TRBV2 to TRBJ1-2; 7 bases fit TRBD1. The CDR3 extends over 14 amino acids. Germline V gives CDR1 SNHLY, CDR2 FYNNEI. The V gene end was trimmed by 7 bases and the J gene end by 5 bases; junction bases not matched to a gene: 10. CDR3 residues: CASTGQALGYGYTF. As DNA, the CDR3 is TGTGCCAGCACAGGACAGGCCTTGGGTTATGGCTACACCTTC.

The V gene is TRBV5-1, the J gene TRBJ1-2; 9 bases align to TRBD1. CDR3 length: 13 residues. Unmatched junction bases numbered 2, after V lost 7 bases and J lost 1 base. The germline CDR1 and CDR2 sequences are SGHRS and YFSETQ. CDR3 nucleotide sequence: TGCGCCAGCGCGGGACAGGGTAACTATGGCTACACCTTC. Translating it yields CASAGQGNYGYTF.

The chain carries TRBV6-1 and TRBJ1-5; 10 nucleotides align to TRBD1. V was pared by 3 bases and J by 5 bases, with 4 bases of the junction left unmatched. Germline lookup yields CDR1 MNHNS and CDR2 SASEGT. The CDR3 covers 15 residues. This CDR3 reads CASSEGTGVDQPQHF. CDR3 sequence (DNA): TGTGCCAGCAGTGAGGGGACAGGGGTCGATCAGCCCCAGCATTTT.

The V call is TRBV27, the J call TRBJ2-1; possibly TRBD1 for D (5 bases). CDR3 length: 17 residues. With 5 bases removed from V and 0 bases from J, the gap between germline ends came to 17 bases. Germline lookup yields CDR1 MNHEY and CDR2 SMNVEV (reference sequence). The CDR3 loop is CASSPRPTVISYNEQFF. The CDR3, as DNA: TGTGCCAGCAGTCCCAGGCCGACAGTTATCTCCTACAATGAGCAGTTCTTC.

CDR3 sequence (DNA): TGTGCCAGCAGCCCTGACGGGGGGGCCACTGAAGCTTTCTTT. The encoded protein is CASSPDGGATEAFF. The rearrangement uses TRBV7-3 and TRBJ1-1, with D tentatively TRBD1 (6 bases). This CDR3 spans 14 amino acids. CDR1 is SGHTA, CDR2 FQGTGA, per germline. V lost 5 bases and J lost 4, with 14 bases in between.

The chain recombines TRBV30 with TRBJ1-2; D might be TRBD1 (6 bases). The CDR3 is made up of 15 amino acids. Germline CDR1 reads GTSNPN; CDR2 reads SVGIG (reference sequence). V lost 2 bases, J lost 4 bases, and 17 bases lay in between. The CDR3 sequence: CAWSHNRASTYGYTF. The DNA of the CDR3 is TGTGCCTGGAGTCACAACAGGGCCAGTACCTATGGCTACACCTTC.

This clone occurred many times. V and J are TRBV27 and TRBJ1-2; 7 bases fit TRBD1. Losses at the gene ends were 3 bases for V and 7 bases for J; bases not matched to a gene: 5. The CDR3 totals 13 residues. Germline values: CDR1 MNHEY, CDR2 SMNVEV (reference sequence). The CDR3 DNA sequence: TGTGCCAGCAGTTTCCCAGGGGGGTTTGGCTACACCTTC. Amino acids: CASSFPGGFGYTF.

The genes are TRBV10-3 and TRBJ1-2, with a weak D call TRBD1 (5 bases). Germline V lookup: CDR1 ENHRY, CDR2 SYGVKD. The length of the CDR3 is 13 residues. V lost 6 bases and J 8 bases, leaving 16 bases between the germline ends. CDR3 region: CAIRPPGLLGYTF. In DNA form, the CDR3 reads TGTGCCATCAGGCCCCCGGGACTCTTGGGCTACACCTTC.

The J gene is TRBJ2-4, the V gene TRBV13, with D unclear. Germline V CDR1 and CDR2: PRHDT, FYEKMQ (reference sequence). V was shortened by 2 bases and J by 0 bases, with 14 bases between the two germline ends. The CDR3 has 17 residues. The chain's CDR3 is CASSLNARRLAKNIQYF. The CDR3 nucleotides read TGTGCCAGCAGCTTAAATGCGCGGAGACTAGCCAAAAACATTCAGTACTTC.

This chain uses TRBV7-2 with TRBJ2-4; maybe TRBD1 (6 bases). The germline V gene encodes CDR1 SGHTA and CDR2 FQGNSA. CDR3 length: 16 amino acids. V was cut by 3 bases and J by 6 bases, with 18 bases left in between. This CDR3 reads CASSFALGTLRNIQYF. Here the CDR3 DNA reads TGTGCCAGCAGCTTCGCCCTCGGGACACTTCGAAACATTCAGTACTTC.